This T cell receptor (beta chain) stems from a study of blood T cells in healthy people across ages. This CDR3 has 12 residues. V lost 2 bases to trimming and J lost 5 bases, with 4 bases between them. Per the germline V gene, CDR1 is ENHRY and CDR2 is SYGVKD. Every sample gave at least 5.5 micrograms of total RNA when it was extracted. Study findings and constraints: Long-lived donors had more naive CD4+ cells and higher diversity than aged donors.

Alongside a J-beta primer mix, a sample-barcoded 5' primer served in a second PCR lasting about 7 to 12 cycles. Every cDNA molecule bore a tag from a template-switch adaptor containing 12 random nucleotides. Every individual sample yielded 2.5 million or more paired-end reads (each containing CDR3). One entry per CDR3 protein, called by TCRdb with MiXCR from the 5' RACE reads. The sample contains over 1.5 million distinct CDR3 sequences, 49% of which appear only once. In regard to this clonotype: What it binds is not known.

The source of this sequence is a middle-aged woman in good health. Sequencing was carried out using blood. The chain has TRBV10-3 and TRBJ1-5, with D unresolved. The DNA of the CDR3 is TGTGCCATCAGTGAGAGGGATCAGCCCCAGCATTTT. Amino acids: CAISERDQPQHF.